This entry concerns a single T cell receptor (beta chain). This record belongs to a study of blood T cell repertoires in COVID-19. The germline V gene has CDR1 SGHAT and CDR2 FQNNGV. This CDR3 contains 13 residues. Trimming stripped 6 bases from V and 8 bases from J, with 16 bases between. Recruited during active infection, patients (from Seattle) were subsequently followed longitudinally. Methods used by the authors: Reference gene primers were amplified, and this amplification served to estimate nucleated cell counts. Profiling relied on immunoSEQ multiplex PCR, and the TCRdb table lists in-frame clones only, not all of them. From that table come the V and J calls and clone size; the DNA was used to work out D and trimming. The table includes more than 300,000 clones, approximately 89% detected once.

The chain recombines TRBV11-2 with TRBJ1-1, with D perhaps TRBD1 (6 bases). The receptor comes from a woman younger than 45 with COVID-19, enrolled during active disease. The sample comprised peripheral blood. Here the CDR3 reads CASSTLAGTEAFF. CDR3 bases: TGTGCCAGCAGTACATTAGCCGGGACAGAAGCTTTCTTT.